Below are 28 T cell receptor beta chains sequenced from a single sample in a study of cytomegalovirus exposure and HLA in healthy donors. The protocol was immunoSEQ multiplex PCR, while the TCRdb copy is restricted to in-frame clones and leaves out a portion. The table has some 90,000 clones, approximately 96% seen once. The sequenced sample was PBMCs. The receptors were sampled from a man younger than 35 in good health and CMV-seronegative.

This clone has just one count. This chain joins TRBV7-2 and TRBJ1-2; no clear D. The V end lost 1 base, the J end lost 6 bases, and 9 bases lay between the germline ends. The germline CDR1 and CDR2 sequences are SGHTA and FQGNSA. CDR3 length: 13 amino acids. CDR3 DNA: TGTGCCAGCAGCTTAGGGCCGATGGATGGCTACACCTTC. This codes for CASSLGPMDGYTF. Full variable domain (missing parts from reference TRBV7-2 and TRBJ1-2): GAGVSQSPSNKVTEKGKDVELRCDPISGHTALYWYRQSLGQGLEFLIYFQGNSAPDKSGLPSDRFSAERTGGSVSTLTIQRTQQEDSAVYLCASSLGPMDGYTFGSGTRLTVV.

J is TRBJ2-7 and V is TRBV5-1, with TRBD1 identical over 8 bases. J gave up 4 bases and V 2 bases, and 5 bases lay outside the gene matches. Per the germline V gene, CDR1 is SGHRS and CDR2 is YFSETQ. The CDR3 totals 14 residues. The CDR3 here is CASSFWTGTYEQYF. Here the CDR3 DNA reads TGCGCCAGCAGCTTTTGGACAGGGACTTACGAGCAGTACTTC.

The chain employs TRBV7-6 and TRBJ2-5, with D maybe TRBD2 (6 bases). CDR3 length: 15 residues. The germline V gene has CDR1 SGHVS and CDR2 FNYEAQ. V lost 2 bases to trimming and J lost 5 bases, with 15 bases between them. Here the CDR3 reads CASSLQLGGGETQYF. The CDR3 coding sequence is TGTGCCAGCAGCTTACAACTGGGAGGAGGGGAGACCCAGTACTTC.

V and J are TRBV7-2 and TRBJ2-1; TRBD2 matches at 8 bases. CDR3 length: 14 amino acids. Germline trimming cut 5 bases from V and 3 bases from J; bases unmatched to any gene: 3. Germline V lookup: CDR1 SGHTA, CDR2 FQGNSA. The CDR3 nucleotides are TGTGCCAGCAGCCAACTAGCGGTCTACAATGAGCAGTTCTTC. It translates to CASSQLAVYNEQFF.

V gene TRBV7-9 combines with J gene TRBJ2-5; 8 positions agree with TRBD1. The CDR3 loop spans 14 amino acids. Trimming took 5 bases from V and 6 from J; bases not matched to a gene: 8. CDR1 SEHNR and CDR2 FQNEAQ come from the germline V gene (reference sequence). The CDR3 is CASSPRQGLKTQYF. DNA of the CDR3: TGTGCCAGCAGCCCAAGACAGGGGCTCAAGACCCAGTACTTC.

The chain has TRBV5-1 and TRBJ1-2, with a weak D call TRBD1 (5 bases). The CDR3 length is 15 residues. Germline-derived CDR1 and CDR2 are SGHRS and YFSETQ. V shed 4 bases and J shed 7 bases, with 20 bases lying between them. CDR3 coding DNA: TGCGCCAGCAGCCTAAGTCCTCAGGGCCCTGGTGGCTACACCTTC. It is translated as CASSLSPQGPGGYTF.

This chain's CDR3 is CASKSMGRGTDTQYF. The CDR3 DNA reads TGTGCCAGCAAGTCTATGGGGAGGGGCACAGATACGCAGTATTTT. The chain is built from TRBV28 and TRBJ2-3; 7 bases map to TRBD2. Germline CDR1 MDHEN, CDR2 SYDVKM. J was trimmed by 1 base and V by 7 bases; bases with no gene match: 8. The CDR3 has 15 amino acids.

The chain carries TRBV6-1 and TRBJ1-1; TRBD1 matches 10 bases. CDR3 size: 14 residues. Germline CDR1 and CDR2: MNHNS and SASEGT. J gave up 4 bases and V 7 bases, and 6 bases lay outside the gene matches. For the CDR3, the DNA is TGTGCCAGCATCCGACAGGGGGCGGGCACTGAAGCTTTCTTT. Residues: CASIRQGAGTEAFF.

The CDR3 coding sequence is TGTGCCAGCAGACCGACAGGGGGCACTGAAGCTTTCTTT. Protein: CASRPTGGTEAFF. This chain connects TRBV25-1 to TRBJ1-1; 9 bases are shared with TRBD1. This CDR3 comprises 13 residues. V lost 6 bases, J lost 4 bases, and 3 bases stayed unmatched. Looked up from germline, CDR1 is MGHDK and CDR2 is SYGVNS. Supplemented by reference TRBV25-1 and TRBJ1-1, the full variable domain reads EADIYQTPRYLVIGTGKKITLECSQTMGHDKMYWYQQDPGMELHLIHYSYGVNSTEKGDLSSESTVSRIRTEHFPLTLESARPSHTSQYLCASRPTGGTEAFFGQGTRLTVV.

The V call is TRBV7-2, the J call TRBJ2-7; the match to TRBD2 covers 10 bases. The V gene end was trimmed by 3 bases and the J gene end by 0 bases; junction bases not matched to a gene: 2. Germline V lookup: CDR1 SGHTA, CDR2 FQGNSA. The CDR3 contains 15 residues. CDR3 sequence (DNA): TGTGCCAGCAGCTTGCTAGCGGGAGCCTCCTACGAGCAGTACGTC. It is translated as CASSLLAGASYEQYV.

This clone was seen more than once but under ten times. The genes are TRBV9 and TRBJ2-5, with a possible D match to TRBD2 (7 bases). The CDR3 spans 15 residues. V lost 6 bases and J lost 1, with 16 bases in between. Germline-derived CDR1 and CDR2 are SGDLS and YYNGEE. The CDR3 reads CASTSGGVLQETQYF. The CDR3, as DNA: TGTGCCAGCACCTCGGGGGGCGTCCTCCAAGAGACCCAGTACTTC.

The chain's CDR3 is CASSRGGAWNTEAFF. CDR3 sequence (DNA): TGTGCCAGCAGTAGGGGGGGGGCTTGGAACACTGAAGCTTTCTTT. The gene calls are TRBV9 and TRBJ1-1; perhaps TRBD1 as D (6 bases). The CDR3 sequence is 15 residues long. The ends were cut back, 5 bases at V and 1 base at J, with 15 bases in the middle. Looked up from germline, CDR1 is SGDLS and CDR2 is YYNGEE.

V gene TRBV11-3 combines with J gene TRBJ2-3, with 11 bases lining up with TRBD2. The CDR3 sequence is 14 residues long. Germline V gene lookup returns CDR1 SGHNT and CDR2 YENEEA. V was clipped by 5 bases and J by 5 bases; unmatched bases: 3. CDR3 in amino acids: CASSPGLAGDTQYF. The CDR3 nucleotides read TGTGCCAGCAGCCCAGGACTAGCGGGAGATACGCAGTATTTT. Using reference TRBV11-3 and TRBJ2-3 for the parts outside the CDR3, the full variable domain is EAGVVQSPRYKIIEKKQPVAFWCNPISGHNTLYWYLQNLGQGPELLIRYENEEAVDDSQLPKDRFSAERLKGVDSTLKIQPAELGDSAVYLCASSPGLAGDTQYFGPGTRLTVL.

The chain combines TRBV7-9 with TRBJ2-1; 9 bases fit TRBD1. V shed 5 bases, J shed 4 bases, and the junction held 9 bases outside the gene matches. Germline V lookup: CDR1 SEHNR, CDR2 FQNEAQ (reference sequence). The CDR3 loop spans 16 amino acids. Here the CDR3 DNA reads TGTGCCAGCAGCCTTATTGCGGGACAGGGATACAATGAGCAGTTCTTC. Protein: CASSLIAGQGYNEQFF.

The V gene is TRBV7-2, the J gene TRBJ1-1; 8 nucleotides align to TRBD1. The CDR3 runs to 17 residues. J lost 0 bases, V lost 5 bases, and 11 bases had no gene match. Per germline, CDR1 SGHTA and CDR2 FQGNSA. For the CDR3, the DNA is TGTGCCAGCAGCAGAGGACAGGGCGGTCGGTTGAACACTGAAGCTTTCTTT. The encoded protein is CASSRGQGGRLNTEAFF. The complete variable domain, with remaining parts taken from reference TRBV7-2 and TRBJ1-1, reads GAGVSQSPSNKVTEKGKDVELRCDPISGHTALYWYRQSLGQGLEFLIYFQGNSAPDKSGLPSDRFSAERTGGSVSTLTIQRTQQEDSAVYLCASSRGQGGRLNTEAFFGQGTRLTVV.

This clone was observed a single time. The chain combines TRBV25-1 with TRBJ2-1, with D possibly TRBD1 on 6 matching bases. Between the trimmed V and J ends, which lost 4 bases and 8 bases, there was a span of 12 bases. The CDR3 covers 13 residues. Germline V lookup: CDR1 MGHDK, CDR2 SYGVNS. The CDR3 DNA reads TGTGCCAGCAGTGCTCACAGGGACGATGAGCAGTTCTTC. Translation: CASSAHRDDEQFF.

In regard to this clone: At one boundary the junction diverges from the germline segment, which might be a read error. V usage is TRBV7-7 and J usage is TRBJ1-1, with unresolved D. CDR3 length equals 15 residues. Germline V gene lookup returns CDR1 SSHAT and CDR2 FNYEAQ (reference sequence). The CDR3, as DNA: TGTGCTAGCAGCCCCCCCGGGGATATGAACACTGAAGCTTTCTTT. This translates into CASSPPGDMNTEAFF. Supplemented by reference TRBV7-7 and TRBJ1-1, the full variable domain reads GAGVSQSPRYKVTKRGQDVTLRCDPISSHATLYWYQQALGQGPEFLTYFNYEAQPDKSGLPSDRFSAERPEGSISTLTIQRTEQRDSAMYRCASSPPGDMNTEAFFGQGTRLTVV.

The chain carries TRBV14 and TRBJ1-2, with TRBD1 matching over 8 bases. This CDR3 contains 14 residues. The trim removed 4 bases at V and 6 bases at J, leaving 7 bases unmatched. Germline values: CDR1 SGHDN, CDR2 FVKESK. CDR3 DNA sequence: TGTGCCAGCAGCCGGGACAGGACTTTCCATGGCTACACCTTC. Its protein product is CASSRDRTFHGYTF.

The genes are TRBV25-1 and TRBJ1-1, with 8 bases lining up with TRBD1. The CDR3 extends over 13 amino acids. J gave up 9 bases and V 3 bases, and 6 bases lay outside the gene matches. Germline CDR1 reads MGHDK; CDR2 reads SYGVNS. CDR3 DNA: TGTGCCAGCAGTGACCGAGGACAGGGAAAAGCTTTCTTT. It codes for CASSDRGQGKAFF.

The V and J genes are TRBV11-3 and TRBJ2-3; 11 nucleotides line up with TRBD2. This CDR3 comprises 16 residues. Germline CDR1 is SGHNT and CDR2 is YENEEA. Trimming took 3 bases from V and 6 from J; bases not matched to a gene: 8. The CDR3 coding sequence is TGTGCCAGCAGCTTGGTAGCGGGAGGGGGTATGGATACGCAGTATTTT. It translates to CASSLVAGGGMDTQYF.

The chain couples TRBV7-9 to TRBJ1-4, with a possible D match to TRBD1 (6 bases). The CDR3 sequence is 14 residues long. Deletions cut 6 bases from V and 4 bases from J, with 12 bases between. From germline, CDR1 is SEHNR and CDR2 FQNEAQ (reference sequence). CDR3 coding DNA: TGTGCCAGCAGTTACGACAGGTATAATGAAAAACTGTTTTTT. It yields the protein CASSYDRYNEKLFF.

The chain links TRBV29-1 to TRBJ2-1, with 14 bases identical to TRBD2. The CDR3 spans 14 residues. Germline CDR1 is SQVTM and CDR2 is ANQGSEA. The V and J ends lost 3 bases and 7 bases, in that order; junction bases with no gene match: 2. The CDR3 region is CSVETSGRGNEQFF. Here the CDR3 DNA reads TGCAGCGTTGAGACTAGCGGGAGGGGTAATGAGCAGTTCTTC.

The CDR3 reads CASSSRAGESTDTQYF. In DNA form, the CDR3 reads TGTGCCAGCAGTTCCCGAGCGGGAGAGAGCACAGATACGCAGTATTTT. V and J are TRBV6-6 and TRBJ2-3, with TRBD2 matching over 8 bases. The ends lost 4 bases at V and 0 bases at J; junction bases unmatched: 6. CDR3 length: 16 residues. Per the germline V gene, CDR1 is MNHNY and CDR2 is SVGAGI (reference sequence).

The chain couples TRBV6-1 to TRBJ2-5, with D possibly TRBD2 on 6 matching bases. V was clipped by 6 bases and J by 4 bases, with 9 bases between them. Germline-derived CDR1 and CDR2 are MNHNS and SASEGT. CDR3 size: 12 residues. The CDR3 sequence: CASSPGRETQYF. The CDR3 DNA is TGTGCCAGCAGCCCCGGGAGAGAGACCCAGTACTTC.

V and J are TRBV30 and TRBJ1-1, with D possibly matching TRBD1 (5 bases). Per the germline V gene, CDR1 is GTSNPN and CDR2 is SVGIG (reference sequence). The V gene lost 4 bases and the J gene lost 6 bases, with 6 bases spanning the gap. This CDR3 region has 10 residues. CDR3 residues: CAWTGSEAFF. CDR3 nucleotides: TGTGCCTGGACAGGGTCTGAAGCTTTCTTT.

The V gene is TRBV27, the J gene TRBJ2-6; a possible D gene is TRBD1 (5 bases). V was clipped by 8 bases and J by 0 bases, with 8 bases between them. Germline CDR1 MNHEY, CDR2 SMNVEV (reference sequence). The CDR3 spans 14 residues. CDR3 sequence: CASGALSGANVLTF. DNA of the CDR3: TGTGCCAGCGGGGCGCTCTCTGGGGCCAACGTCCTGACTTTC.

V gene TRBV6-6 combines with J gene TRBJ1-3; D uncertain. Germline CDR1 MNHNY, CDR2 SVGAGI (reference sequence). With 0 bases removed from V and 4 bases from J, the gap between germline ends came to 13 bases. The CDR3 consists of 16 residues. CDR3 amino acids: CASSYSFERPGNTIYF. CDR3 DNA sequence: TGTGCCAGCAGTTACTCCTTCGAGAGGCCGGGAAACACCATATATTTT.

CDR3 loop: CASSLQVDYRGSSYNEQFF. DNA of the CDR3: TGTGCCAGCAGTTTACAGGTGGACTACAGGGGGAGCTCCTACAATGAGCAGTTCTTC. The chain employs TRBV28 and TRBJ2-1, with TRBD1 matching 8 bases. Germline V gives CDR1 MDHEN, CDR2 SYDVKM. The junction had 12 bases not matched to a gene; V was cut back by 2 bases and J by 0 bases. CDR3 length: 19 amino acids.